These 29 T cell receptor beta chains originate from one sample sequenced in a study of T cell clones after liver transplantation. Profiling relied on immunoSEQ multiplex PCR, and the TCRdb table lists in-frame clones only, not all of them. The table records roughly 53,000 clones, around 70% of them present only once. The sequencing here drew on CD4+ T cells from blood, taken at the 22-month timepoint. These receptors originate from a human patient who received a liver transplant. T cells may partly derive from the graft donor.

The chain couples TRBV5-1 to TRBJ1-2; 9 bases agree with TRBD1. The CDR3 sequence is 16 residues long. CDR1 and CDR2 from the germline V gene are SGHRS and YFSETQ. The ends lost 0 bases at V and 3 bases at J; junction bases unmatched: 6. This CDR3 is CASSLGPGQGDYGYTF. CDR3 nucleotide sequence: TGCGCCAGCAGCTTGGGGCCGGGACAGGGCGACTATGGCTACACCTTC.

The rearrangement joins TRBV5-4 to TRBJ1-1; 10 positions agree with TRBD1. This CDR3 region has 14 residues. Germline V CDR1 and CDR2: SGHNT, YYREEE (reference sequence). Trimming at V came to 4 bases and at J to 7 bases, leaving 7 bases not matched to a gene. In nucleotides, the CDR3 is TGTGCCAGCAGCCCGGGACAGGGGACAGGTGAAGCTTTCTTT. It is translated as CASSPGQGTGEAFF. The full variable domain, rest sourced from reference TRBV5-4 and TRBJ1-1, is ETGVTQSPTHLIKTRGQQVTLRCSSQSGHNTVSWYQQALGQGPQFIFQYYREEENGRGNFPPRFSGLQFPNYSSELNVNALELDDSALYLCASSPGQGTGEAFFGQGTRLTVV.

The rearrangement uses TRBV28 and TRBJ1-1; D gene ambiguous. CDR1 and CDR2 (germline): MDHEN, SYDVKM. Between the trimmed V and J ends, which lost 3 bases and 5 bases, there was a span of 13 bases. The CDR3 sequence is 14 residues long. DNA of the CDR3: TGTGCCAGCAGTTTGGAGGTTCTGGTAACTGAAGCTTTCTTT. Its protein is CASSLEVLVTEAFF.

The chain combines TRBV27 with TRBJ1-2, with unresolved D. Trimming removed 3 bases at V and 2 bases at J, with 13 bases between. Germline-derived CDR1 and CDR2 are MNHEY and SMNVEV (reference sequence). The CDR3 loop spans 15 amino acids. CDR3 nucleotides: TGTGCCAGCAGTTTTGCCTCCTCAGAGAACTATGGCTACACCTTC. Its translation: CASSFASSENYGYTF.

The sample holds one count of this clone. V gene TRBV5-1 combines with J gene TRBJ1-1; D gene unclear. CDR1 and CDR2 from the germline V gene are SGHRS and YFSETQ. The CDR3 length is 15 residues. V lost 2 bases and J lost 1, with 12 bases in between. CDR3 nucleotides: TGCGCCAGCAGCTTATTAACGAACAGGAACACTGAAGCTTTCTTT. It encodes CASSLLTNRNTEAFF.

This chain uses TRBV21-1 with TRBJ2-1; no check of the table's D call, TRBD1, against the DNA was made. TRBV21-1 is shown as a pseudogene. The CDR3 length is 16 residues. In nucleotides, the CDR3 is TGTGCCAGCAGCGAAAACCCGGGACAGGGATATGGTGAGCAGTTCTTC. Amino acids: CASSENPGQGYGEQFF.

For the CDR3, the DNA is TGTGCCATCAGTGAGTCGGGACTAGCAGTAGATACGCAGTATTTT. This codes for CAISESGLAVDTQYF. The rearrangement uses TRBV10-3 and TRBJ2-3; 9 nucleotides align to TRBD2. The CDR3 runs 15 residues. Looked up from germline, CDR1 is ENHRY and CDR2 is SYGVKD. Trimming at V came to 0 bases and at J to 5 bases, leaving 3 bases not matched to a gene.

This chain links TRBV19 with TRBJ2-7; a possible D gene is TRBD1 (6 bases). The CDR3 has 14 residues. The V end was cut by 6 bases, the J end by 0 bases, with 12 bases between. CDR1 LNHDA and CDR2 SQIVND come from the germline V gene (reference sequence). The CDR3, as DNA: TGTGCCAGTAGAACGACAGGTACCTCCTACGAGCAGTACTTC. This gives the protein CASRTTGTSYEQYF.

The CDR3 region is CASSLGQGAQTGELFF. CDR3 sequence (DNA): TGTGCCAGCAGCTTAGGGCAGGGGGCTCAAACCGGGGAGCTGTTTTTT. V usage is TRBV7-6 and J usage is TRBJ2-2; 8 bases match TRBD1. This CDR3 region has 16 residues. Germline values: CDR1 SGHVS, CDR2 FNYEAQ. V was pared by 1 base and J by 5 bases, with 6 bases of the junction left unmatched. The full variable domain, completed using reference TRBV7-6 and TRBJ2-2, is GAGVSQSPRYKVTKRGQDVALRCDPISGHVSLYWYRQALGQGPEFLTYFNYEAQQDKSGLPNDRFSAERPEGSISTLTIQRTEQRDSAMYRCASSLGQGAQTGELFFGEGSRLTVL.

This clone qualifies as medium-sized. J is TRBJ2-7 and V is TRBV2; 8 bases map to TRBD1. The CDR3 is 14 residues long. V lost 6 bases, J lost 0 bases, and 4 bases stayed unmatched. Germline V gene data show CDR1 as SNHLY and CDR2 as FYNNEI. CDR3 residues: CASRGDRSSYEQYF. CDR3 DNA: TGTGCCAGCAGAGGGGACAGGAGCTCCTACGAGCAGTACTTC.

V and J are TRBV14 and TRBJ2-5, with 9 bases lining up with TRBD1. The CDR3 has 13 amino acids. Germline V lookup: CDR1 SGHDN, CDR2 FVKESK. V lost 5 bases and J lost 7; bases outside the gene matches: 5. The DNA for the CDR3 is TGTGCCAGCAGCGTAGGACAGGGGTGGACCCAGTACTTC. Translation: CASSVGQGWTQYF.

J is TRBJ1-3 and V is TRBV28; D is ambiguous. Between the trimmed V and J ends, which lost 2 bases and 7 bases, there was a span of 15 bases. The germline gives CDR1 MDHEN, CDR2 SYDVKM. The CDR3 loop spans 15 amino acids. CDR3 in DNA: TGTGCCAGCAGTTTAGCGGGCGAGGAGAGGAACACCATATATTTT. Amino acid sequence: CASSLAGEERNTIYF.

The chain carries TRBV19 and TRBJ1-2; 9 bases line up with TRBD1. Trimming cost V 6 bases and J 5 bases; bases outside gene matches: 10. CDR3 length equals 15 residues. Germline V gives CDR1 LNHDA, CDR2 SQIVND (reference sequence). CDR3: CASRGTGTGRYGYTF. CDR3 bases: TGTGCCAGTAGGGGGACCGGGACAGGGAGATATGGCTACACCTTC.

The V call is TRBV4-2, the J call TRBJ2-3; 7 bases match TRBD2. This CDR3 comprises 15 residues. Germline CDR1 LGHNA, CDR2 YNFKEQ. V trimming: 0 bases; J trimming: 7 bases; junction bases outside the gene matches: 7. DNA for the CDR3: TGTGCCAGCAGCCAAGAGCGGGGGAATTCAAATACGCAGTATTTT. It encodes CASSQERGNSNTQYF.

The V gene is TRBV6-6, the J gene TRBJ2-7; unclear D gene. Germline assignment: CDR1 MNHNY and CDR2 SVGAGI (reference sequence). The CDR3 has 15 residues. The V end was cut by 5 bases, the J end by 4 bases, with 18 bases between. The CDR3 sequence is CASSTSYTSGYEQYF. In DNA, the CDR3 is TGTGCCAGCAGTACGAGTTATACGTCGGGTTACGAGCAGTACTTC.

The rearrangement uses TRBV19 and TRBJ1-4; no firm D call. From germline, CDR1 is LNHDA and CDR2 SQIVND (reference sequence). CDR3 length: 14 residues. V lost 5 bases to trimming and J lost 5 bases, with 12 bases between them. The CDR3 DNA follows: TGTGCCAGTAGTCCCGGGCAACTAAATGAAAAACTGTTTTTT. It is translated as CASSPGQLNEKLFF.

The CDR3, as DNA: TGTGCCAGCAGTCCACAGGGAAGGAGCACAGATACGCAGTATTTT. This translates into CASSPQGRSTDTQYF. This chain joins TRBV6-1 and TRBJ2-3, with D possibly being TRBD1 (6 bases). The CDR3 is made up of 15 amino acids. Per germline, CDR1 MNHNS and CDR2 SASEGT. V was clipped by 5 bases and J by 0 bases, with 12 bases between them.

This chain connects TRBV7-2 to TRBJ2-3; the match to TRBD2 covers 10 bases. V lost 5 bases to trimming and J lost 2 bases; unmatched junction nucleotides: 7. CDR3 size: 16 residues. Germline values: CDR1 SGHTA, CDR2 FQGNSA. CDR3: CASSPSSGGPTDTQYF. The CDR3 DNA is TGTGCCAGCAGCCCCTCTAGCGGGGGCCCCACAGATACGCAGTATTTT.

CDR3 in DNA: TGTGCCAGCAGCTTAACTCTGGGCACAGATACGCAGTATTTT. It codes for CASSLTLGTDTQYF. This chain uses TRBV7-2 with TRBJ2-3, with unresolved D. Looked up from germline, CDR1 is SGHTA and CDR2 is FQGNSA. V shed 2 bases and J shed 1 base, with 7 bases lying between them. The CDR3 has 14 amino acids.

The chain combines TRBV19 with TRBJ1-5, with D unresolved. Germline values: CDR1 LNHDA, CDR2 SQIVND (reference sequence). V lost 7 bases, J lost 2 bases, and 12 bases lay in between. This CDR3 is 14 amino acids long. CDR3 loop: CASTPLEGNQPQHF. CDR3 nucleotide sequence: TGTGCCAGTACCCCCTTGGAGGGCAATCAGCCCCAGCATTTT.

V is TRBV6-1 and J is TRBJ1-2; 9 positions match TRBD1. This CDR3 is built from 14 residues. Germline lookup yields CDR1 MNHNS and CDR2 SASEGT. V gave up 7 bases and J gave up 1 base; unmatched junction bases: 4. CDR3 DNA sequence: TGTGCCAGCAAACTGACAGGGGGTAACTATGGCTACACCTTC. This sequence encodes CASKLTGGNYGYTF.

The chain combines TRBV6-4 with TRBJ2-7; TRBD1 agrees at 7 bases. The germline V gene encodes CDR1 MRHNA and CDR2 SNTAGT. V was clipped by 4 bases and J by 4 bases; unmatched bases: 10. This CDR3 is 15 amino acids long. CDR3 sequence reads: CASSADRAPWYEQYF. CDR3 in DNA: TGTGCCAGCAGTGCCGACAGGGCCCCATGGTACGAGCAGTACTTC.

The V gene is TRBV18, the J gene TRBJ2-6, with a tentative D call TRBD1 (5 bases). The germline gives CDR1 KGHSH, CDR2 LQKENI. V lost 4 bases and J 0 bases, leaving 19 bases between the germline ends. The CDR3 contains 19 residues. The CDR3 loop reads CASSQMDTTFYSGANVLTF. The CDR3 bases are TGTGCCAGCTCACAGATGGACACTACCTTCTACTCTGGGGCCAACGTCCTGACTTTC.

This clone was seen more than once but under ten times. The chain couples TRBV18 to TRBJ2-4, with D unresolved. Germline CDR1 reads KGHSH; CDR2 reads LQKENI. The V gene lost 1 base and the J gene lost 0 bases, with 16 bases spanning the gap. This CDR3 region has 18 residues. CDR3 sequence reads: CASSPLSSSSIAKNIQYF. CDR3 bases: TGTGCCAGCTCACCACTTTCGTCCAGTTCTATAGCCAAAAACATTCAGTACTTC.

This clone was found a few times. This chain uses TRBV30 with TRBJ1-4; D ambiguous. V dropped 4 bases and J dropped 2 bases, with 11 bases sitting between them. The CDR3 has 14 amino acids. CDR1 GTSNPN and CDR2 SVGIG come from the germline V gene (reference sequence). CDR3 sequence (DNA): TGTGCCTGGAATTTCCAGACCACTAATGAAAAACTGTTTTTT. As protein: CAWNFQTTNEKLFF.

The V and J genes are TRBV14 and TRBJ2-7; D gene ambiguous. The CDR3 contains 15 residues. V was pared by 1 base and J by 1 base, with 11 bases between. From germline, CDR1 is SGHDN and CDR2 FVKESK. CDR3 bases: TGTGCCAGCAGCCAAGGTAGGAAAGCTTCCTACGAGCAGTACTTC. Translating it yields CASSQGRKASYEQYF.

There are a few counts of this clone. V is TRBV5-6 and J is TRBJ1-6, with D unresolved. Germline V gives CDR1 SGHDT, CDR2 YYEEEE. The CDR3 consists of 14 residues. Trimming pared 0 bases from V and 10 bases from J, leaving 11 bases between. The CDR3 bases are TGTGCCAGCAGCTTGGTAGATGCGGGCTCACCCCTCCACTTT. It codes for CASSLVDAGSPLHF.

The rearrangement joins TRBV5-1 to TRBJ2-7, with D possibly TRBD2 on 6 matching bases. The germline V gene encodes CDR1 SGHRS and CDR2 YFSETQ. The CDR3 is 16 amino acids. V was cut by 4 bases and J by 2 bases, with 19 bases left in between. CDR3 loop: CASSPQGSGLAYEQYF. CDR3 bases: TGCGCCAGCAGCCCCCAAGGGAGCGGGTTAGCCTACGAGCAGTACTTC. Full variable domain (missing parts from reference TRBV5-1 and TRBJ2-7): KAGVTQTPRYLIKTRGQQVTLSCSPISGHRSVSWYQQTPGQGLQFLFEYFSETQRNKGNFPGRFSGRQFSNSRSEMNVSTLELGDSALYLCASSPQGSGLAYEQYFGPGTRLTVT.

The CDR3 sequence is CASSLEGQGVENIQYF. CDR3 nucleotides: TGTGCCAGCAGTTTAGAAGGACAGGGGGTAGAAAACATTCAGTACTTC. The chain combines TRBV28 with TRBJ2-4, with 10 bases identical to TRBD1. Germline CDR1 reads MDHEN; CDR2 reads SYDVKM. The ends lost 2 bases at V and 5 bases at J; junction bases unmatched: 6. This CDR3 is built from 16 residues.